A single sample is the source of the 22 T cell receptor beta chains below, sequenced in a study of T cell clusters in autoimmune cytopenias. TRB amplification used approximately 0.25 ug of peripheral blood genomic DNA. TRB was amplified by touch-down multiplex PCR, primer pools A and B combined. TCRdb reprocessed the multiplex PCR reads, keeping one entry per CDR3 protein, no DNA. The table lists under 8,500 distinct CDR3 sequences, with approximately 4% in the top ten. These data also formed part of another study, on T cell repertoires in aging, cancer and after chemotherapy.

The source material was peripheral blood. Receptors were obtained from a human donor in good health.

CDR3 region: CASSLAASSYNEQFF. V and J are TRBV5-4 and TRBJ2-1. This CDR3 contains 15 residues. The germline V gene encodes CDR1 SGHNT and CDR2 YYREEE (reference sequence).

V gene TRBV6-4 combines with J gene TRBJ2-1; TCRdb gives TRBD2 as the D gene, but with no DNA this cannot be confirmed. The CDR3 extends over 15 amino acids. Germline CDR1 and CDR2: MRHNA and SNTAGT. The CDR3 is CASSDGREAHNEQFF.

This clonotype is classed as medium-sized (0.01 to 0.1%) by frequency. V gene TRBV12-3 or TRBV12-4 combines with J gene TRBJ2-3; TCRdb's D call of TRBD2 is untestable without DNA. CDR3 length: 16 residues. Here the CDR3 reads CASSLRVAGFTDTQYF.

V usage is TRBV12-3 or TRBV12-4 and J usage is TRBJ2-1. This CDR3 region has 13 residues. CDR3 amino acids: CASSFLPYNEQFF.

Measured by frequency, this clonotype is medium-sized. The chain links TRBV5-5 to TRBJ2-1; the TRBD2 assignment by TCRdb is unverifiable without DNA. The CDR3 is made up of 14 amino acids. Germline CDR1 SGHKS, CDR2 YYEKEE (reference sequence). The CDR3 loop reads CASSLTSGYNEQFF.

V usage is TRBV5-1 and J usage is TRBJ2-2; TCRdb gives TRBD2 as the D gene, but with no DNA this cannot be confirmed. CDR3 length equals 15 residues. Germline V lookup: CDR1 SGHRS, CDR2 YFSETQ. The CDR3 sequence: CASSSRLAGVGELFF.

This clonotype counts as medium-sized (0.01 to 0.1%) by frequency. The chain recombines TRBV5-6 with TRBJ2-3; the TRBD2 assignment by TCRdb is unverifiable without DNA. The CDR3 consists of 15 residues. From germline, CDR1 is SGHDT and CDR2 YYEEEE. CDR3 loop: CASNIAGGSLDTQYF. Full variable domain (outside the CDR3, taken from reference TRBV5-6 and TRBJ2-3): DAGVTQSPTHLIKTRGQQVTLRCSPKSGHDTVSWYQQALGQGPQFIFQYYEEEERQRGNFPDRFSGHQFPNYSSELNVNALLLGDSALYLCASNIAGGSLDTQYFGPGTRLTVL.

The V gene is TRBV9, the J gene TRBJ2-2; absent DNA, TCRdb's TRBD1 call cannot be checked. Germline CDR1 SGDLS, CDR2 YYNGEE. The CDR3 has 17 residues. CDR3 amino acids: CASSVTRDRANTGELFF.

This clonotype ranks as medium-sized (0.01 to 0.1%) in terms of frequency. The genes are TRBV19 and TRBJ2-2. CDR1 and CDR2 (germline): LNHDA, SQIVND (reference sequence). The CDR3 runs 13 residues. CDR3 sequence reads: CASSIFGTGELFF. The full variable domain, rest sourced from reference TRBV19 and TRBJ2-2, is DGGITQSPKYLFRKEGQNVTLSCEQNLNHDAMYWYRQDPGQGLRLIYYSQIVNDFQKGDIAEGYSVSREKKESFPLTVTSAQKNPTAFYLCASSIFGTGELFFGEGSRLTVL.

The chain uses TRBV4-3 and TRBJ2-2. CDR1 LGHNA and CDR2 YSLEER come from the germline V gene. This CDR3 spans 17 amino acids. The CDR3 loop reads CASSLPDTASRTGELFF.

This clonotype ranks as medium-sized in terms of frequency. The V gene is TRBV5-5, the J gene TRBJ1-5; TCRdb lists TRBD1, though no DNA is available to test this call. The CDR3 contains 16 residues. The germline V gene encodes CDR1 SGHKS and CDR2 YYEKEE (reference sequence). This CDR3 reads CASSRMGQGANQPQHF.

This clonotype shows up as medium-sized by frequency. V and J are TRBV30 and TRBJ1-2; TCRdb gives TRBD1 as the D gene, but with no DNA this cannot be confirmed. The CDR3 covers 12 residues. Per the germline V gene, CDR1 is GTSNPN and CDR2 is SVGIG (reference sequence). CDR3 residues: CARDRENYGYTF.

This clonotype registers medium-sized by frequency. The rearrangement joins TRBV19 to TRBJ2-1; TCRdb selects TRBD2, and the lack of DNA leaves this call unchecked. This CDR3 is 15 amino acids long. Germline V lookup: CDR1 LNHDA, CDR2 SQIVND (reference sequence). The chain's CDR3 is CASSYSGSPQNEQFF.

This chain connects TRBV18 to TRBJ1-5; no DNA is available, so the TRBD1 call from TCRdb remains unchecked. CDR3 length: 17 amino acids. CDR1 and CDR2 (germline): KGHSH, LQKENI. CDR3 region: CASSLSSGGGSNQPQHF.

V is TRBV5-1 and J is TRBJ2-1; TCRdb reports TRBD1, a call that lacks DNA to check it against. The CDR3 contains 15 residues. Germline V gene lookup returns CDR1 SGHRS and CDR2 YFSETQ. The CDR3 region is CASSLTGQSYNEQFF.

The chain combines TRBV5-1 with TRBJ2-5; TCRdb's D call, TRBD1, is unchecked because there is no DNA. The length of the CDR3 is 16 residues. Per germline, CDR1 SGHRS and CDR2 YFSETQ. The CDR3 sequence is CASSFLPGTLQETQYF.

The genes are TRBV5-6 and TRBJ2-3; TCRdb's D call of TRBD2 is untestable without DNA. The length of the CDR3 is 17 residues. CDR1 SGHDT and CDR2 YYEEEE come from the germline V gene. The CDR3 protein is CASREGLAGGPRDKQYF.

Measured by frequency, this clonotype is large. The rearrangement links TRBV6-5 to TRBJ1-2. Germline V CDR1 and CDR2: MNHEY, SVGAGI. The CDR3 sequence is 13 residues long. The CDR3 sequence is CASSYGGAYGYTF.

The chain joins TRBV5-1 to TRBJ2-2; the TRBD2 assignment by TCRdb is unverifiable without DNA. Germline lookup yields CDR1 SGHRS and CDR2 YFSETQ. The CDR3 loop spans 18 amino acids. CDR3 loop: CASSWRGGGPFNTGELFF. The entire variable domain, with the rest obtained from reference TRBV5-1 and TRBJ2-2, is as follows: KAGVTQTPRYLIKTRGQQVTLSCSPISGHRSVSWYQQTPGQGLQFLFEYFSETQRNKGNFPGRFSGRQFSNSRSEMNVSTLELGDSALYLCASSWRGGGPFNTGELFFGEGSRLTVL.

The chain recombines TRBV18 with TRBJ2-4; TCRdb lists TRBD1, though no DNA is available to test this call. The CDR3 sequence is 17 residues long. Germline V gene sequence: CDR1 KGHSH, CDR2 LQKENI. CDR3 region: CASSPSGTPLAKNIQYF.

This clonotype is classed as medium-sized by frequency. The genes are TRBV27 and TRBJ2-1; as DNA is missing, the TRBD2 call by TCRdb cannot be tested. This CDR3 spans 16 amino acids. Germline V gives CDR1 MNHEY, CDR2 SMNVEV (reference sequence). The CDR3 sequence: CASRDPSGRNYNEQFF.

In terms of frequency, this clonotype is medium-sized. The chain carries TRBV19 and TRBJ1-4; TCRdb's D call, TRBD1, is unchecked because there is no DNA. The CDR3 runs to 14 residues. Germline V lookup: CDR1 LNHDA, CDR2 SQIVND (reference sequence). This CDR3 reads CASSIDRQGEKLFF.